The next 2 T cell receptor beta chains were all read from a single sample in a study of cytomegalovirus exposure and HLA in healthy donors. A multiplex PCR was run with 60 Vbeta primers and 13 Jbeta primers. The data were produced by immunoSEQ multiplex PCR, yet TCRdb's version contains in-frame clones alone and is incomplete. This sample has about 200,000 clones, with about 13% found just once. Sequencing used PBMCs. These TCRs come from a man aged 50 to 60 in good health and CMV-seropositive.

This clone turned up a few times. The rearrangement joins TRBV7-2 to TRBJ2-1; D is unresolved. The CDR3 sequence is 13 residues long. The germline CDR1 and CDR2 sequences are SGHTA and FQGNSA. Trimming took 5 bases from V and 10 from J, leaving 15 bases between them. The CDR3 sequence is CASSLPPAKEQFF. In nucleotides, the CDR3 is TGTGCCAGCAGCCTACCCCCAGCGAAGGAGCAGTTCTTC. The whole variable domain, filled in from reference TRBV7-2 and TRBJ2-1, reads GAGVSQSPSNKVTEKGKDVELRCDPISGHTALYWYRQSLGQGLEFLIYFQGNSAPDKSGLPSDRFSAERTGGSVSTLTIQRTQQEDSAVYLCASSLPPAKEQFFGPGTRLTVL.

In this sample, this clone turned up a few times. The chain couples TRBV27 to TRBJ1-6; 9 bases match TRBD1. CDR3 size: 16 residues. J lost 7 bases, V lost 0 bases, and 4 bases had no gene match. Germline CDR1 reads MNHEY; CDR2 reads SMNVEV (reference sequence). As DNA, the CDR3 is TGTGCCAGCAGTTTATCGTCAACAGGGGGCAATTCACCCCTCCACTTT. Protein product: CASSLSSTGGNSPLHF.